These T cell receptor beta chains were read from a single sample in a study of T cells in Graves' hyperthyroidism and ophthalmopathy. TCRdb re-called the multiplex PCR reads with MiXCR, one entry per CDR3 protein. Of about 480,000 distinct CDR3 sequences listed, approximately 15% are singletons. The sample was blood. All receptors derive from a woman between 18 and 30 years old with Graves' hyperthyroidism. Both conserved end residues are part of each CDR3. D genes are given only for firm matches. Size is stated for part of the rows, as once, few or many counts, or as a class when the clone is expanded.

14,TRBD1,NA,TRBV7-6,TRBJ2-5,CASSLFTGDETQYF,TGTGCCAGCAGCTTATTCACAGGGGATGAGACCCAGTACTTC
13,NA,many,TRBV11-3,TRBJ1-1,CASSLVEQAEAFF,TGTGCCAGCAGCTTAGTTGAACAGGCCGAAGCTTTCTTT
13,NA,NA,TRBV25-1,TRBJ2-2,CASSELVTGELFF,TGTGCCAGCAGTGAACTGGTCACCGGGGAGCTGTTTTTT
17,TRBD2,many,TRBV6-1,TRBJ2-3,CASSEAGLAGATDTQYF,TGTGCCAGCAGTGAAGCCGGACTAGCGGGAGCCACAGATACGCAGTATTTT
18,TRBD2,few,TRBV5-8,TRBJ2-3,CASSQPRASGPSTDTQYF,TGCGCCAGCAGCCAACCTCGGGCTAGCGGACCTAGCACAGATACGCAGTATTTT
15,NA,NA,TRBV25-1,TRBJ1-2,CASSHSGTPNYGYTF,TGTGCCAGCAGTCATTCCGGGACACCTAACTATGGCTACACCTTC
14,NA,many,TRBV5-5,TRBJ2-1,CASSPSQGRNEQFF,TGTGCCAGCAGCCCGTCACAGGGACGCAATGAGCAGTTCTTC
18,TRBD2,few,TRBV9,TRBJ2-5,CASSVGGGAGAKKETQYF,TGTGCCAGCAGCGTAGGGGGGGGAGCGGGGGCCAAAAAAGAGACCCAGTACTTC
16,TRBD1,NA,TRBV24-1,TRBJ1-5,CATSDPGTGGDQPQHF,TGTGCCACCAGTGATCCCGGGACAGGGGGCGACCAGCCCCAGCATTTT
16,TRBD1,many,TRBV7-7,TRBJ2-5,CASSTGTGIYQETQYF,TGTGCTAGCAGCACTGGGACAGGGATCTACCAAGAGACCCAGTACTTC
14,TRBD2,NA,TRBV19,TRBJ2-7,CASSIRERGYEQYF,TGTGCCAGTAGTATCCGGGAGCGGGGCTACGAGCAGTACTTC
13,NA,NA,TRBV20-1,TRBJ1-1,CSAAGHLNTEAFF,TGCAGTGCCGCGGGACATCTGAACACTGAAGCTTTCTTT
14,TRBD2,many,TRBV6-4,TRBJ2-3,CASSETSGTDTQYF,TGTGCCAGCAGTGAGACTAGCGGCACAGATACGCAGTATTTT
14,NA,many,TRBV12-3/TRBV12-4,TRBJ1-2,CASSLPRGYYGYTF,TGTGCCAGCAGTTTACCCAGGGGTTACTATGGCTACACCTTC
14,NA,many,TRBV9,TRBJ1-2,CASSVLQGDGGYTF,TGTGCCAGCAGCGTCTTACAGGGAGACGGTGGCTACACCTTC
14,NA,NA,TRBV11-2,TRBJ1-1,CASSLATGPTEAFF,TGTGCCAGCAGCTTAGCCACAGGGCCCACTGAAGCTTTCTTT
14,TRBD1,many,TRBV19,TRBJ2-1,CASMGTGEHNEQFF,TGTGCCAGTATGGGGACAGGGGAACACAATGAGCAGTTCTTC
18,TRBD2,NA,TRBV9,TRBJ2-1,CASSVGLGTSGTYNEQFF,TGTGCCAGCAGCGTGGGCCTCGGGACTAGCGGGACGTACAATGAGCAGTTCTTC
14,NA,many,TRBV19,TRBJ2-2,CASSHRAERKWLFF,TGTGCCAGTAGTCATCGGGCAGAACGCAAATGGCTGTTTTTT
14,TRBD2,few,TRBV7-9,TRBJ2-7,CASSLAGGPSEQYF,TGTGCCAGCAGCTTAGCGGGAGGGCCTTCCGAGCAGTACTTC
13,NA,many,TRBV11-3,TRBJ2-2,CATRATNTGELFF,TGTGCCACCCGCGCCACGAACACCGGGGAGCTGTTTTTT
13,TRBD2,few,TRBV7-3,TRBJ2-1,CASSTGLAGGQFF,TGTGCCAGCAGCACGGGACTAGCGGGAGGGCAGTTCTTC
15,NA,many,TRBV30,TRBJ2-7,CAWSVSSDASYEQYF,TGTGCCTGGAGTGTATCATCGGACGCCTCCTACGAGCAGTACTTC
13,NA,many,TRBV10-3,TRBJ1-6,CAISPGTSGPLHF,TGTGCCATCAGCCCAGGGACCTCGGGACCCCTCCACTTT
16,TRBD2,many,TRBV20-1,TRBJ2-1,CSANPVAGVAGNEQFF,TGCAGTGCTAATCCCGTGGCGGGAGTGGCGGGAAATGAGCAGTTCTTC
13,NA,many,TRBV12-3/TRBV12-4,TRBJ1-1,CASTTRGYTEAFF,TGTGCCAGCACTACACGGGGGTACACTGAAGCTTTCTTT
12,NA,few,TRBV5-1,TRBJ2-3,CASSLTEDTQYF,TGCGCCAGCAGCTTGACAGAAGATACGCAGTATTTT
15,NA,many,TRBV29-1,TRBJ2-6,CSVESRSSGANVLTF,TGCAGCGTTGAATCCCGTAGCTCTGGGGCCAACGTCCTGACTTTC
17,NA,many,TRBV20-1,TRBJ2-1,CSARIEGFPSSYNEQFF,TGCAGTGCTAGAATAGAGGGATTTCCAAGCTCCTACAATGAGCAGTTCTTC
15,TRBD2,NA,TRBV9,TRBJ2-7,CASSPASGASYEQYF,TGTGCCAGCAGCCCGGCTAGCGGGGCATCCTACGAGCAGTACTTC
15,NA,few,TRBV4-2,TRBJ2-7,CASSQEGTATYEQYF,TGTGCCAGCAGCCAAGAGGGGACGGCTACCTACGAGCAGTACTTC
14,TRBD1,few,TRBV29-1,TRBJ1-2,CSVEATGTGSGYTF,TGCAGCGTTGAGGCTACCGGGACAGGGTCTGGCTACACCTTC
16,TRBD2,NA,TRBV11-3,TRBJ2-2,CASSRTSGAASGELFF,TGTGCCAGCAGCAGGACTAGCGGAGCCGCCTCCGGGGAGCTGTTTTTT
16,NA,many,TRBV27,TRBJ2-6,CASSQRTFSGANVLTF,TGTGCCAGCAGTCAGCGGACCTTCTCTGGGGCCAACGTCCTGACTTTC
12,NA,NA,TRBV12-3/TRBV12-4,TRBJ1-1,CASSSGLRGAFF,TGTGCCAGCAGTTCGGGACTACGAGGAGCTTTCTTT
15,TRBD1,many,TRBV27,TRBJ1-2,CASSPTWDRGNGYTF,TGTGCCAGCAGTCCAACCTGGGACAGGGGAAATGGCTACACCTTC
15,NA,many,TRBV11-2,TRBJ1-6,CASSLVSEPNSPLHF,TGTGCCAGCAGCTTAGTGAGTGAACCCAATTCACCCCTCCACTTT
16,TRBD2,few,TRBV5-1,TRBJ2-1,CASSLAKRGNYNEQFF,TGCGCCAGCAGCTTGGCCAAGCGGGGGAATTACAATGAGCAGTTCTTC
13,NA,NA,TRBV11-2,TRBJ2-5,CASSPNLAETQYF,TGTGCCAGCAGCCCAAATCTAGCGGAGACCCAGTACTTC
14,TRBD1,few,TRBV6-1,TRBJ1-1,CASSFSGTGEEAFF,TGTGCCAGCAGTTTTTCCGGGACAGGGGAAGAAGCTTTCTTT
16,TRBD1,NA,TRBV16,TRBJ2-5,CASSQSGQGARETQYF,TGTGCCAGCAGCCAATCGGGACAGGGGGCGAGAGAGACCCAGTACTTC
13,TRBD1,few,TRBV6-1,TRBJ1-1,CASSDLGQGEAFF,TGTGCCAGCAGTGATCTAGGACAGGGAGAAGCTTTCTTT
12,NA,many,TRBV9,TRBJ1-1,CASSALASEAFF,TGTGCCAGCAGCGCCCTTGCCTCGGAAGCTTTCTTT
15,NA,NA,TRBV4-1,TRBJ1-5,CASSQERKATQPQHF,TGCGCCAGCAGCCAAGAAAGGAAAGCTACCCAGCCCCAGCATTTT
16,TRBD2,NA,TRBV5-4,TRBJ2-1,CASKLAGGPSYNEQFF,TGTGCCAGCAAGCTAGCGGGAGGGCCCTCCTACAATGAGCAGTTCTTC
14,NA,many,TRBV2,TRBJ2-1,CASGAGSNRNEQFF,TGTGCCAGCGGGGCGGGATCCAACCGCAATGAGCAGTTCTTC
15,TRBD2,many,TRBV11-1,TRBJ2-1,CASSPPGLAADEQFF,TGTGCCAGCAGCCCACCGGGACTAGCGGCAGATGAGCAGTTCTTC
14,NA,many,TRBV6-1,TRBJ1-3,CASRPQRLGNTIYF,TGTGCCAGCAGACCCCAAAGGCTCGGAAACACCATATATTTT
15,NA,many,TRBV10-2,TRBJ1-5,CASSISGDSNQPQHF,TGCGCCAGCAGTATCTCAGGGGACAGCAATCAGCCCCAGCATTTT
13,NA,many,TRBV7-3,TRBJ2-7,CASSPRTKGEQYF,TGTGCCAGCAGCCCCCGGACGAAAGGCGAGCAGTACTTC
11,NA,NA,TRBV30,TRBJ1-2,CAWDVPPGYTF,TGTGCCTGGGACGTACCACCCGGCTACACCTTC
14,TRBD2,many,TRBV19,TRBJ2-7,CASRKREGEHEQYF,TGTGCCAGTAGAAAGCGGGAGGGTGAACATGAGCAGTACTTC
18,NA,NA,TRBV10-2,TRBJ2-6,CASSEWDKGRAGANVLTF,TGCGCCAGCAGTGAATGGGACAAGGGGCGGGCTGGGGCCAACGTCCTGACTTTC
14,NA,many,TRBV25-1,TRBJ1-1,CASSELDRNTEAFF,TGTGCCAGCAGTGAACTAGACAGGAACACTGAAGCTTTCTTT
18,NA,NA,TRBV11-3,TRBJ2-3,CASSLSIKGGRGHRYAVF,TGTGCCAGCAGCTTATCGATAAAAGGAGGACGGGGGCACAGATACGCAGTATTT
17,NA,NA,TRBV7-9,TRBJ1-2,CASSLAVGGEVYYGYTF,TGTGCCAGCAGCTTAGCAGTAGGCGGGGAGGTCTACTATGGCTACACCTTC
14,NA,many,TRBV12-3/TRBV12-4,TRBJ2-1,CASSLASENNEQFF,TGTGCCAGCAGTTTGGCTAGCGAAAACAATGAGCAGTTCTTC